This T cell receptor (beta chain) is drawn from a study of T cell responses to AZD1222 COVID-19 vaccine. Study at large: Whether given at about 4 or about 12 weeks, second doses were pooled.

TCRdb's table, derived via immunoSEQ multiplex PCR, lists solely in-frame clones and lacks some. Counted here are 100,000 to 150,000 clones, roughly 91% occurring once; the ten biggest clones make up 25% to 30%. Study-level findings and limits: Along spike, vaccine-associated CD4 TCRs were found throughout, with dominance at 160-218 and 743-854. Sampling captured repertoires only after the peak T cell response. Clonal diversity may have been underestimated, and the donors were mostly white British, with more females than males.

This CDR3 is 15 amino acids long. V gave up 2 bases and J gave up 2 bases; unmatched junction bases: 1. Germline values: CDR1 LGHDT, CDR2 YNNKEL (reference sequence). About this clone itself: Antigen specificity is unknown.

This clonotype originated in an adult in good health. This chain uses TRBV3-1 (or the pseudogene TRBV3-2) with TRBJ2-5; 11 bases match TRBD2. The source material was peripheral blood, sampled on day 0 of AZD1222 vaccination. CDR3 region: CASSQSSGGQETQYF. DNA of the CDR3: TGTGCCAGCAGCCAATCTAGCGGGGGGCAAGAGACCCAGTACTTC.